These 2 T cell receptor beta chains were all obtained from the same sample, sequenced in a study of cytomegalovirus exposure and HLA in healthy donors. With 60 Vbeta and 13 Jbeta primers, the PCR was carried out. Measured with immunoSEQ multiplex PCR; TCRdb has only the in-frame clones, and not every one. Altogether 100,000 to 150,000 clones are present, over 60% being singletons, with the ten largest covering 1.9%. The specimen was PBMCs. The receptors derive from a man between 45 and 60 years old in good health and CMV-seronegative.

The chain uses TRBV30 and TRBJ1-4, with D hard to call. CDR1 GTSNPN and CDR2 SVGIG come from the germline V gene (reference sequence). V dropped 3 bases and J dropped 4 bases, with 12 bases sitting between them. The CDR3 covers 14 residues. CDR3 nucleotide sequence: TGTGCCTGGAGACCCGACGGGAATAATGAAAAACTGTTTTTT. It is translated as CAWRPDGNNEKLFF.

The chain links TRBV5-1 to TRBJ1-3; the D is unclear. Trimming pared 4 bases from V and 4 bases from J, leaving 12 bases between. The CDR3 is 14 amino acids. CDR1 is SGHRS and CDR2 is YFSETQ in the germline V gene. CDR3 nucleotide sequence: TGCGCCAGCAGCCCGGAGTTTCAAGGAAACACCATATATTTT. Protein sequence: CASSPEFQGNTIYF.